Each of the 19 T cell receptor beta chains below was sequenced from the same sample in a study of blood T cell repertoires in COVID-19. The table came from immunoSEQ multiplex PCR; TCRdb's copy has only in-frame clones and leaves some out. The sample lists approximately 190,000 clones, more than 75% occurring once. Sequencing was performed on peripheral blood. Source of these receptors: a woman aged 55-70 years with COVID-19, enrolled during active disease.

The genes are TRBV7-2 and TRBJ2-1; the match to TRBD2 covers 14 bases. Per the germline V gene, CDR1 is SGHTA and CDR2 is FQGNSA. V shed 5 bases, J shed 0 bases, and the junction held 6 bases outside the gene matches. The CDR3 covers 18 residues. CDR3 sequence: CASSITGTSGSSYNEQFF. The CDR3 bases are TGTGCCAGCAGCATTACCGGGACTAGCGGGAGCTCCTACAATGAGCAGTTCTTC. Combining the CDR3 with reference TRBV7-2 and TRBJ2-1 gives the whole variable domain GAGVSQSPSNKVTEKGKDVELRCDPISGHTALYWYRQSLGQGLEFLIYFQGNSAPDKSGLPSDRFSAERTGGSVSTLTIQRTQQEDSAVYLCASSITGTSGSSYNEQFFGPGTRLTVL.

V usage is TRBV11-3 and J usage is TRBJ2-5, with D uncertain. Germline CDR1 reads SGHNT; CDR2 reads YENEEA. The CDR3 covers 13 residues. The ends were cut back, 2 bases at V and 5 bases at J, with 9 bases in the middle. CDR3: CASSLYTEETQYF. The CDR3 nucleotides read TGTGCCAGCAGCTTATACACGGAGGAGACCCAGTACTTC. Variable domain in full (rest from reference TRBV11-3 and TRBJ2-5): EAGVVQSPRYKIIEKKQPVAFWCNPISGHNTLYWYLQNLGQGPELLIRYENEEAVDDSQLPKDRFSAERLKGVDSTLKIQPAELGDSAVYLCASSLYTEETQYFGPGTRLLVL.

This sequence joins TRBV5-1 and TRBJ2-3; 12 bases line up with TRBD2. Germline V lookup: CDR1 SGHRS, CDR2 YFSETQ. This CDR3 region has 16 residues. V was pared by 0 bases and J by 10 bases, with 9 bases of the junction left unmatched. CDR3 sequence reads: CASSLVTSGGPRAQYF. As DNA, the CDR3 is TGCGCCAGCAGCTTGGTGACTAGCGGGGGCCCGAGGGCGCAGTATTTT.

The sample holds a few counts of this clone. The V and J genes are TRBV5-6 and TRBJ2-4; tentative D call: TRBD1 (6 bases). Per the germline V gene, CDR1 is SGHDT and CDR2 is YYEEEE. Trimming cost V 4 bases and J 5 bases, with 13 bases left between them. The CDR3 has 14 amino acids. The CDR3, as DNA: TGTGCCAGCAGCCGAGATTACAGGGAAAACATTCAGTACTTC. As protein: CASSRDYRENIQYF.

This chain links TRBV5-4 with TRBJ1-1, with D hard to call. Trimming took 4 bases from V and 1 from J, leaving 14 bases between them. Looked up from germline, CDR1 is SGHNT and CDR2 is YYREEE (reference sequence). This CDR3 has 15 residues. The chain's CDR3 is CASSRVAGSNTEAFF. CDR3 DNA: TGTGCCAGCAGCCGAGTTGCGGGATCGAACACTGAAGCTTTCTTT.

The CDR3 protein is CASMTSGKNIQYF. In DNA, the CDR3 is TGTGCCAGCATGACTAGCGGCAAAAACATTCAGTACTTC. The rearrangement joins TRBV28 to TRBJ2-4; 9 bases fit TRBD2. The CDR3 has 13 residues. V shed 7 bases, J shed 3 bases, and the junction held 1 base outside the gene matches. The germline V gene encodes CDR1 MDHEN and CDR2 SYDVKM.

This chain uses TRBV7-3 with TRBJ2-5, with no clear D. The germline V gene encodes CDR1 SGHTA and CDR2 FQGTGA. The CDR3 spans 14 residues. Trimming removed 0 bases from V and 1 base from J, with 6 bases in between. The CDR3 is CASSLTHGQETQYF. CDR3 in DNA: TGTGCCAGCAGCTTAACGCACGGCCAAGAGACCCAGTACTTC.

The V call is TRBV7-3, the J call TRBJ1-1; 10 bases are shared with TRBD1. This CDR3 spans 14 amino acids. V lost 2 bases, J lost 3 bases, and 0 bases stayed unmatched. Germline V gene lookup returns CDR1 SGHTA and CDR2 FQGTGA. The CDR3 DNA follows: TGTGCCAGCAGCTTAGGGACAGGGGACACTGAAGCTTTCTTT. Translated, it gives CASSLGTGDTEAFF.

The rearrangement links TRBV28 to TRBJ2-1, with 7 bases matching TRBD2. Germline V lookup: CDR1 MDHEN, CDR2 SYDVKM. The CDR3 is made up of 18 amino acids. V shed 1 base and J 10 bases; nucleotides not matched to a gene: 19. The CDR3 reads CASSLSLLLSGIRKEQFF. CDR3 nucleotide sequence: TGTGCCAGCAGTTTATCCCTCCTACTAAGCGGGATAAGAAAGGAGCAGTTCTTC. Full variable domain (remainder filled in from reference TRBV28 and TRBJ2-1): DVKVTQSSRYLVKRTGEKVFLECVQDMDHENMFWYRQDPGLGLRLIYFSYDVKMKEKGDIPEGYSVSREKKERFSLILESASTNQTSMYLCASSLSLLLSGIRKEQFFGPGTRLTVL.

The chain recombines TRBV5-4 with TRBJ1-2; TRBD1 agrees at 7 bases. Losses at the gene ends were 0 bases for V and 0 bases for J; bases not matched to a gene: 5. This CDR3 is 16 amino acids long. CDR1 is SGHNT and CDR2 is YYREEE in the germline V gene (reference sequence). CDR3 in DNA: TGTGCCAGCAGCTTGGCCGGGACAGCATCTAACTATGGCTACACCTTC. This encodes CASSLAGTASNYGYTF.

Details on this clone: A read error may produce the germline difference seen at one junction end. The chain joins TRBV11-2 to TRBJ2-6, with a weak D call TRBD1 (5 bases). The germline V gene has CDR1 SGHAT and CDR2 FQNNGV. The CDR3 runs to 15 residues. In DNA form, the CDR3 reads TGTGCCAGCACCTTAAGGGGATCTGGGGCCAACGTCCTGACTTTC. The encoded protein is CASTLRGSGANVLTF.

The gene calls are TRBV7-2 and TRBJ2-5; D gene unclear. Looked up from germline, CDR1 is SGHTA and CDR2 is FQGNSA. This CDR3 has 14 residues. V gave up 1 base and J gave up 5 bases, with 11 bases separating them. CDR3 nucleotide sequence: TGTGCCAGCAGCTTAGGTGGCAGTCAGGAGACCCAGTACTTC. Translation: CASSLGGSQETQYF.

This clone has only one observation. The chain links TRBV5-4 to TRBJ1-2, with a tentative D call TRBD1 (6 bases). Trimming took 2 bases from V and 2 from J, leaving 22 bases between them. This CDR3 comprises 18 residues. Germline values: CDR1 SGHNT, CDR2 YYREEE (reference sequence). The CDR3 coding sequence is TGTGCCAGCAGCTTACTTCCGGGACACCTCTTGACGAACTATGGCTACACCTTC. This codes for CASSLLPGHLLTNYGYTF.

The CDR3 here is CSVEGRGPSSYNEQFF. The CDR3 DNA is TGCAGCGTTGAAGGGCGGGGGCCGAGCTCCTACAATGAGCAGTTCTTC. The V and J genes are TRBV29-1 and TRBJ2-1, with D perhaps TRBD2 (7 bases). CDR3 length: 16 amino acids. CDR1 is SQVTM and CDR2 is ANQGSEA in the germline V gene. V shed 1 base and J shed 0 bases, with 13 bases lying between them.

CDR3 residues: CASSLGTANTEAFF. The CDR3 DNA follows: TGTGCCAGCAGCTTAGGGACAGCGAACACTGAAGCTTTCTTT. The rearrangement uses TRBV7-9 and TRBJ1-1; tentatively, D is TRBD1 (6 bases). The CDR3 length is 14 residues. Trimming cost V 1 base and J 1 base, with 7 bases left between them. Germline values: CDR1 SEHNR, CDR2 FQNEAQ (reference sequence).

The V and J genes are TRBV6-5 and TRBJ2-7, with D possibly matching TRBD1 (7 bases). CDR1 and CDR2 from the germline V gene are MNHEY and SVGAGI. Trimming cost V 5 bases and J 4 bases, with 15 bases left between them. This CDR3 comprises 14 residues. The DNA of the CDR3 is TGTGCCAGCAGTACCCGCCAGGGGGGATACGAGCAGTACTTC. Amino acids: CASSTRQGGYEQYF.

CDR3 sequence (DNA): TGTGCCAGCACCGGACAGGGGAATGAAAAACTGTTTTTT. Its protein product is CASTGQGNEKLFF. J is TRBJ1-4 and V is TRBV28; 9 nucleotides align to TRBD1. This CDR3 spans 13 amino acids. CDR1 and CDR2 (germline): MDHEN, SYDVKM. The V and J ends lost 7 bases and 5 bases, in that order; junction bases with no gene match: 2.

The count of this clone is one. The chain couples TRBV28 to TRBJ1-6; no firm D call. CDR1 is MDHEN and CDR2 is SYDVKM in the germline V gene. This CDR3 is 17 amino acids long. V dropped 8 bases and J dropped 7 bases, with 24 bases sitting between them. CDR3 sequence (DNA): TGTGCCAGCGCTACCCCCGGCGCGGCGAGGAGCAATTCACCCCTCCACTTT. As protein: CASATPGAARSNSPLHF.

This chain links TRBV20-1 with TRBJ2-7; possible D gene TRBD1, 6 bases. CDR1 DFQATT and CDR2 SNEGSKA come from the germline V gene (reference sequence). There are 12 residues in the CDR3. Trimming shortened V by 3 bases and J by 3 bases, and 9 bases separated the two germline ends. This CDR3 is CSASGTFYEQYF. In DNA form, the CDR3 reads TGCAGTGCTAGTGGGACATTCTACGAGCAGTACTTC.